The clone carrying this TCR beta chain was recorded many times. No antigen is known for it. The data were obtained in a study of human T cells and chemical hapten exposure. Findings and limits, study-wide: Alopecia in the donors means their immune response may deviate from healthy people's.

Time point meaning: pre-sensitization, week 0. Treatment given: therapeutic diphenylcyclopropenone sensitization with weekly scalp DPC. TCRdb re-called the RACE reads through MiXCR, storing one row per CDR3 protein. Of 350,000 to 450,000 distinct CDR3 sequences in the sample, 5.1% were seen once. Sequencing used whole blood, obtained in connection with sensitization to the hapten diphenylcyclopropenone (DPC). This TCR was recovered from a woman between 50 and 59 years old with alopecia areata. Some clones in this sample may be carry-over from other donors' samples.

The CDR3 spells CASSTYRVRVGTEAFF. DNA of the CDR3: TGTGCCAGCAGCACCTACAGGGTTCGCGTCGGCACTGAAGCTTTCTTT. The chain recombines TRBV11-2 with TRBJ1-1, with D possibly being TRBD1 (6 bases). Trimming stripped 5 bases from V and 4 bases from J, with 20 bases between. The germline V gene has CDR1 SGHAT and CDR2 FQNNGV. This CDR3 comprises 16 residues.